This T cell receptor (beta chain) is drawn from a study of regulatory T cells in long-lasting Graves disease. Study results and limitations: Persistent Graves' cases showed lower TCR diversity than newly diagnosed cases.

Time point defined: newly diagnosed GD, antithyroid drugs for less than 3 months. PBMCs were the source of the RNA used for TCR sequencing. Patients met American Thyroid Association criteria for Graves' disease. For TCR beta, libraries came from iRepertoire HTBI primers and Arm-PCR of CDR3 regions. TCRdb recomputed calls from the multiplex PCR reads with MiXCR, one row per CDR3 protein. The top ten hold 9.5% to 15% of the sample, which has 550,000 to 650,000 distinct CDR3 sequences, roughly a sixth seen once. The trim removed 4 bases at V and 3 bases at J, leaving 6 bases unmatched. Germline CDR1 is SGHRS and CDR2 is YFSETQ. The CDR3 consists of 14 residues. This clonotype showed up many times. Its antigen is as yet unknown. The same specimen was also included in a second study, on T cells in Graves' hyperthyroidism and ophthalmopathy. From that paper: A first-round RT-PCR of the TCR CDR3 used the HTBI primer set.

V and J are TRBV5-1 and TRBJ2-7; 8 nucleotides line up with TRBD2. The receptor's source is a man aged 18 to 29 with Graves disease. Specimen: peripheral blood mononuclear cells (PBMCs), collected at new diagnosis, from a patient treated with antithyroid drugs. The CDR3 DNA is TGCGCCAGCAGCGTAACCGGGGGGGACTACGAGCAGTACTTC. This sequence encodes CASSVTGGDYEQYF.